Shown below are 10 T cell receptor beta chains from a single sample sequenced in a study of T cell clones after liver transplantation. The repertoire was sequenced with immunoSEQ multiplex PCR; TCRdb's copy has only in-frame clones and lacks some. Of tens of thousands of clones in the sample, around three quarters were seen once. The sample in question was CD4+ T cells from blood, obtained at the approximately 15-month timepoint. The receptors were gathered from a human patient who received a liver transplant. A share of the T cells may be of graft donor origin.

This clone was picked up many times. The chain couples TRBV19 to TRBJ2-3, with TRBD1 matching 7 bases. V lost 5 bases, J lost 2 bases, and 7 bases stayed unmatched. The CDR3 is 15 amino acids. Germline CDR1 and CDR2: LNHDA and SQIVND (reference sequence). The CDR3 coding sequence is TGTGCCAGTAGTCCCGGGACAGAATTCACAGATACGCAGTATTTT. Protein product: CASSPGTEFTDTQYF.

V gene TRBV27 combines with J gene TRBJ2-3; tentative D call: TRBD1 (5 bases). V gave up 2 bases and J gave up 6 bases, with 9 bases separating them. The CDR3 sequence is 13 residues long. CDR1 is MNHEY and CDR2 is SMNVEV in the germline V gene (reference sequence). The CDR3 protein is CASSLQGFDTQYF. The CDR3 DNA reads TGTGCCAGCAGTTTACAGGGTTTTGATACGCAGTATTTT.

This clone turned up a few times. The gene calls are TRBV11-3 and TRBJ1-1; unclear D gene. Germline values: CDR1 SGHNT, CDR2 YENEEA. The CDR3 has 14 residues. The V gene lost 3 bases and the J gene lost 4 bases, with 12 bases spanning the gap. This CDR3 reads CASSFKGGSTEAFF. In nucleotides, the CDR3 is TGTGCCAGCAGCTTCAAGGGAGGGAGCACTGAAGCTTTCTTT.

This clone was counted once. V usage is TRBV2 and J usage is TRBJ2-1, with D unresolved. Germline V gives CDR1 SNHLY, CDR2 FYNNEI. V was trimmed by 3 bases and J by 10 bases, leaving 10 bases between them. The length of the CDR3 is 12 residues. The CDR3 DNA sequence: TGTGCCAGCAGTGATGGGTTCGGGGAGCAGTTCTTC. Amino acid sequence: CASSDGFGEQFF.

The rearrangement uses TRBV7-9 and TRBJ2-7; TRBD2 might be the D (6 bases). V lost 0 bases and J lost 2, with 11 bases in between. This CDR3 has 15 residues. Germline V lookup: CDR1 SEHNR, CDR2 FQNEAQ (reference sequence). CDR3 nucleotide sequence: TGTGCCAGCAGCTTAGCGGCGGGGAATACCTACGAGCAGTACTTC. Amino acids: CASSLAAGNTYEQYF.

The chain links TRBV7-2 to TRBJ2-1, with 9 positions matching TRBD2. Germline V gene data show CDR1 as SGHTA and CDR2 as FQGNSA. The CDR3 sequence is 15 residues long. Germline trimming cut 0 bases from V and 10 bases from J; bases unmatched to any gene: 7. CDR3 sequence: CASSLAGTSSREQFF. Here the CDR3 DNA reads TGTGCCAGCAGCTTAGCCGGGACTAGCTCTCGGGAGCAGTTCTTC.

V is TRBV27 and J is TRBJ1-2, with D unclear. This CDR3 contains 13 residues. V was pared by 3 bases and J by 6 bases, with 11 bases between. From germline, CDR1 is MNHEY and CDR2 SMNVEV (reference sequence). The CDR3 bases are TGTGCCAGCAGTTTGTCGGGGATAGATGGCTACACCTTC. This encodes CASSLSGIDGYTF.

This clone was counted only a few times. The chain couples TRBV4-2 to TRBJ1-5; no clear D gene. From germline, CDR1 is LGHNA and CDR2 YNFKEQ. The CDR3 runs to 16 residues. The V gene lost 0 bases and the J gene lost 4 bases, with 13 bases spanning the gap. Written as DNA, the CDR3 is TGTGCCAGCAGCCAAGATCGCGCGGAGGCTAATCAGCCCCAGCATTTT. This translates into CASSQDRAEANQPQHF.

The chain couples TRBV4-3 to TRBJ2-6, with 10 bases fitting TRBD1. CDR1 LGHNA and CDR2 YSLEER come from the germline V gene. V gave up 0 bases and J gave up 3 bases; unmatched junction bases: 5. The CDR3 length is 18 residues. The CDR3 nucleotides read TGCGCCAGCAGCCAAGATTACGGGACAGGGGATGGGGCCAACGTCCTGACTTTC. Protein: CASSQDYGTGDGANVLTF.

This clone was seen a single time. The CDR3 DNA follows: TGTGCCAGCAGCTTCGGAGTATCTGGGGCCAACGTCCTGACTTTC. Translated: CASSFGVSGANVLTF. The chain links TRBV11-2 to TRBJ2-6; D is unresolved. V was trimmed by 3 bases and J by 1 base, leaving 7 bases between them. This CDR3 region has 15 residues. CDR1 and CDR2 from the germline V gene are SGHAT and FQNNGV.